Listed below are T cell receptor beta chains from one sample, sequenced in a study of naive and memory T cell subsets. TCRdb fed the UMI-ligation and nested PCR reads into MiXCR, producing one record per CDR3 protein. The data contain 150,000 or so distinct CDR3 sequences, 20% to 25% of them singletons. The sample taken for sequencing was naive CD4+ T cells from blood. These receptors originate from a human donor in good health. CDR3s include the opening cysteine and the closing phenylalanine or tryptophan. Fields, in order: V gene, J gene, D gene, clone size, CDR3 protein, CDR3 DNA. A D gene is named only where the DNA matches it firmly. Not every row has a clone size; where given, it reads once, few, many or a size class.

v_gene: TRBV29-1
j_gene: TRBJ2-1
d_gene: TRBD2
abundance: .
CDR3aa: CSVIPGLANEQFF
CDR3nt: TGCAGCGTTATTCCGGGACTAGCTAATGAGCAGTTCTTC

v_gene: TRBV28
j_gene: TRBJ2-1
d_gene: .
abundance: .
CDR3aa: CASSLPGPGNDEQFF
CDR3nt: TGTGCCAGCAGCTTACCGGGTCCCGGCAACGATGAGCAGTTCTTC

v_gene: TRBV4-3
j_gene: TRBJ2-2
d_gene: TRBD2
abundance: many
CDR3aa: CASSQEALAGMVGELFF
CDR3nt: TGCGCCAGCAGCCAAGAGGCCCTAGCGGGAATGGTCGGGGAGCTGTTTTTT

v_gene: TRBV12-3/TRBV12-4
j_gene: TRBJ2-2
d_gene: TRBD1
abundance: .
CDR3aa: CASSLIGGVETGELFF
CDR3nt: TGTGCCAGCAGTTTAATAGGGGGCGTTGAAACCGGGGAGCTGTTTTTT

v_gene: TRBV7-9
j_gene: TRBJ2-7
d_gene: .
abundance: .
CDR3aa: CASSLRSAQGYEQYF
CDR3nt: TGTGCCAGCAGCTTACGGAGCGCCCAAGGCTACGAGCAGTACTTC

v_gene: TRBV10-3
j_gene: TRBJ2-3
d_gene: .
abundance: many
CDR3aa: CAISEGARAQYF
CDR3nt: TGTGCCATCAGTGAAGGCGCGCGGGCGCAGTATTTT

v_gene: TRBV6-6
j_gene: TRBJ2-5
d_gene: .
abundance: .
CDR3aa: CASSYSPGARETQYF
CDR3nt: TGTGCCAGCAGTTACTCCCCAGGGGCCCGGGAGACCCAGTACTTC

v_gene: TRBV7-9
j_gene: TRBJ2-3
d_gene: TRBD2
abundance: .
CDR3aa: CASSFPLSGRSPPTDTQYF
CDR3nt: TGTGCCAGCAGCTTTCCCCTTAGCGGGAGGTCCCCTCCGACAGATACGCAGTATTTT

v_gene: TRBV5-1
j_gene: TRBJ1-4
d_gene: .
abundance: .
CDR3aa: CASSFEAYNEKLFF
CDR3nt: TGCGCCAGCAGCTTTGAAGCGTATAATGAAAAACTGTTTTTT

v_gene: TRBV12-3/TRBV12-4
j_gene: TRBJ2-7
d_gene: TRBD2
abundance: .
CDR3aa: CASSRLAGGYEQYF
CDR3nt: TGTGCCAGCAGCCGACTAGCGGGAGGGTACGAGCAGTACTTC

v_gene: TRBV27
j_gene: TRBJ1-6
d_gene: TRBD1
abundance: few
CDR3aa: CASKERRRRGLLLGNSPLHF
CDR3nt: TGTGCCAGCAAAGAAAGGCGGCGCAGGGGGCTACTTTTGGGGAATTCACCCCTCCACTTT

v_gene: TRBV28
j_gene: TRBJ2-7
d_gene: TRBD1
abundance: many
CDR3aa: CASSPGQGAYEQYF
CDR3nt: TGTGCCAGCAGTCCGGGACAGGGGGCCTACGAGCAGTACTTC

v_gene: TRBV12-3/TRBV12-4
j_gene: TRBJ1-3
d_gene: .
abundance: .
CDR3aa: CASSQNSGNTIYF
CDR3nt: TGTGCCAGCAGTCAAAACTCTGGAAACACCATATATTTT

v_gene: TRBV6-5
j_gene: TRBJ1-1
d_gene: TRBD1
abundance: few
CDR3aa: CASSYLSTGGNTEAFF
CDR3nt: TGTGCCAGCAGTTACCTATCAACAGGGGGAAACACTGAAGCTTTCTTT

v_gene: TRBV6-5
j_gene: TRBJ2-5
d_gene: TRBD2
abundance: few
CDR3aa: CASRRALAGVRETQYF
CDR3nt: TGTGCCAGCAGGCGAGCACTAGCGGGAGTTCGAGAGACCCAGTACTTC

v_gene: TRBV29-1
j_gene: TRBJ2-3
d_gene: .
abundance: .
CDR3aa: CSVTGLDTQYF
CDR3nt: TGCAGCGTCACAGGGCTTGATACGCAGTATTTT

v_gene: TRBV6-2/TRBV6-3
j_gene: TRBJ1-5
d_gene: TRBD1
abundance: few
CDR3aa: CASSSGQGYQPQHF
CDR3nt: TGTGCCAGCAGCTCGGGACAGGGGTATCAGCCCCAGCATTTT

v_gene: TRBV6-1
j_gene: TRBJ2-7
d_gene: .
abundance: few
CDR3aa: CASSVEGYEQYF
CDR3nt: TGTGCCAGCAGTGTAGAGGGGTACGAGCAGTACTTC

v_gene: TRBV10-2
j_gene: TRBJ2-4
d_gene: .
abundance: .
CDR3aa: CASRGLAKNIQYF
CDR3nt: TGCGCCAGCAGGGGGTTAGCCAAAAACATTCAGTACTTC

v_gene: TRBV6-6
j_gene: TRBJ1-1
d_gene: .
abundance: .
CDR3aa: CASTDYYRVSTEAFF
CDR3nt: TGTGCCAGCACCGACTATTACAGGGTTAGCACTGAAGCTTTCTTT

v_gene: TRBV7-2
j_gene: TRBJ2-7
d_gene: .
abundance: many
CDR3aa: CASSLGKVLRQYF
CDR3nt: TGTGCCAGCAGCTTAGGAAAGGTCCTCAGGCAGTACTTC

v_gene: TRBV4-3
j_gene: TRBJ1-4
d_gene: .
abundance: .
CDR3aa: CASSQGMQVDEKLFF
CDR3nt: TGCGCCAGCAGCCAAGGGATGCAGGTGGATGAAAAACTGTTTTTT

v_gene: TRBV20-1
j_gene: TRBJ2-7
d_gene: .
abundance: .
CDR3aa: CSARDPSTGIYEQYF
CDR3nt: TGCAGTGCTAGAGATCCGTCTACAGGGATCTACGAGCAGTACTTC

v_gene: TRBV11-2
j_gene: TRBJ1-5
d_gene: TRBD1
abundance: .
CDR3aa: CASSWGQGISNQPQHF
CDR3nt: TGTGCCAGCAGCTGGGGACAGGGGATTAGCAATCAGCCCCAGCATTTT

v_gene: TRBV7-2
j_gene: TRBJ1-1
d_gene: .
abundance: few
CDR3aa: CASSYSQNTEAFF
CDR3nt: TGTGCCAGCAGCTACTCCCAGAACACTGAAGCTTTCTTT

v_gene: TRBV7-8
j_gene: TRBJ2-3
d_gene: .
abundance: many
CDR3aa: CASSLRVDETDTQYF
CDR3nt: TGTGCCAGCAGCTTACGTGTGGATGAAACAGATACGCAGTATTTT

v_gene: TRBV29-1
j_gene: TRBJ2-3
d_gene: .
abundance: .
CDR3aa: CSVARGQASDTQYF
CDR3nt: TGCAGCGTTGCCCGGGGCCAAGCCTCAGATACGCAGTATTTT

v_gene: TRBV6-5
j_gene: TRBJ1-2
d_gene: .
abundance: .
CDR3aa: CASSSPRGPGYTF
CDR3nt: TGTGCCAGCAGCTCCCCCAGGGGTCCTGGCTACACCTTC

v_gene: TRBV19
j_gene: TRBJ2-7
d_gene: .
abundance: few
CDR3aa: CASGTQQGGEQYF
CDR3nt: TGTGCCAGCGGGACGCAGCAAGGCGGCGAGCAGTACTTC

v_gene: TRBV29-1
j_gene: TRBJ2-7
d_gene: .
abundance: few
CDR3aa: CSVEDRQGTYEQYF
CDR3nt: TGCAGCGTTGAAGATCGTCAGGGCACCTACGAGCAGTACTTC

v_gene: TRBV7-3
j_gene: TRBJ2-2
d_gene: .
abundance: .
CDR3aa: CASQLASNTGELFF
CDR3nt: TGTGCCTCCCAACTAGCATCGAACACCGGGGAGCTGTTTTTT

v_gene: TRBV7-2
j_gene: TRBJ2-5
d_gene: .
abundance: few
CDR3aa: CASSPQWRVEETQYF
CDR3nt: TGTGCCAGCAGCCCGCAGTGGCGGGTGGAAGAGACCCAGTACTTC

v_gene: TRBV10-3
j_gene: TRBJ2-2
d_gene: .
abundance: .
CDR3aa: CAISLKKTSGLNTGELFF
CDR3nt: TGTGCCATCAGTTTAAAAAAGACCTCGGGTCTGAATACCGGGGAGCTGTTTTTT

v_gene: TRBV5-1
j_gene: TRBJ2-2
d_gene: TRBD2
abundance: .
CDR3aa: CASSLEPGLAGGPGYGGELFF
CDR3nt: TGCGCCAGCAGCTTAGAACCAGGACTAGCGGGAGGGCCCGGATACGGCGGGGAGCTGTTTTTT

v_gene: TRBV12-3/TRBV12-4
j_gene: TRBJ2-5
d_gene: .
abundance: .
CDR3aa: CASSGQGWRAQETQYF
CDR3nt: TGTGCCAGCTCCGGTCAGGGGTGGAGGGCCCAGGAGACCCAGTACTTC

v_gene: TRBV24-1
j_gene: TRBJ1-1
d_gene: .
abundance: .
CDR3aa: CATSPTPVTEAFF
CDR3nt: TGTGCCACCAGCCCAACTCCGGTCACTGAAGCTTTCTTT

v_gene: TRBV4-3
j_gene: TRBJ2-3
d_gene: .
abundance: few
CDR3aa: CASRAGFNTDTQYF
CDR3nt: TGCGCCAGCAGGGCCGGGTTCAACACAGATACGCAGTATTTT

v_gene: TRBV29-1
j_gene: TRBJ2-3
d_gene: .
abundance: few
CDR3aa: CSVDGITDTQYF
CDR3nt: TGCAGCGTTGACGGGATTACAGATACGCAGTATTTT

v_gene: TRBV2
j_gene: TRBJ2-2
d_gene: .
abundance: few
CDR3aa: CAAGGQTNTGELFF
CDR3nt: TGTGCCGCCGGGGGACAGACGAACACCGGGGAGCTGTTTTTT

v_gene: TRBV2
j_gene: TRBJ2-6
d_gene: .
abundance: .
CDR3aa: CASMDSGANVLTF
CDR3nt: TGTGCCAGCATGGACTCTGGGGCCAACGTCCTGACTTTC

v_gene: TRBV7-9
j_gene: TRBJ2-1
d_gene: .
abundance: few
CDR3aa: CASSPEWGSYNEQFF
CDR3nt: TGTGCCAGCAGCCCCGAGTGGGGCTCCTACAATGAGCAGTTCTTC

v_gene: TRBV18
j_gene: TRBJ2-5
d_gene: .
abundance: .
CDR3aa: CASLYQETQYF
CDR3nt: TGTGCCAGCTTGTACCAAGAGACCCAGTACTTC

v_gene: TRBV6-4
j_gene: TRBJ2-3
d_gene: TRBD2
abundance: few
CDR3aa: CASSDRRGGSTDTQYF
CDR3nt: TGTGCCAGCAGTGATCGGCGCGGGGGAAGCACAGATACGCAGTATTTT

v_gene: TRBV4-2
j_gene: TRBJ2-1
d_gene: .
abundance: .
CDR3aa: CASSQAKGSDNEQFF
CDR3nt: TGTGCCAGCAGCCAGGCCAAGGGGTCGGACAATGAGCAGTTCTTC

v_gene: TRBV28
j_gene: TRBJ2-7
d_gene: .
abundance: few
CDR3aa: CASSWRATTNEQYF
CDR3nt: TGTGCCAGCAGTTGGAGGGCTACGACGAACGAGCAGTACTTC

v_gene: TRBV6-5
j_gene: TRBJ2-1
d_gene: TRBD2
abundance: few
CDR3aa: CASSRIAGGSHNEQFF
CDR3nt: TGTGCCAGCAGTAGAATAGCGGGAGGGTCCCACAATGAGCAGTTCTTC

v_gene: TRBV5-1
j_gene: TRBJ2-5
d_gene: .
abundance: .
CDR3aa: CASSYVPVSQGVETQYF
CDR3nt: TGCGCCAGCAGCTACGTCCCAGTCTCTCAGGGTGTTGAGACCCAGTACTTC

v_gene: TRBV29-1
j_gene: TRBJ2-1
d_gene: TRBD2
abundance: .
CDR3aa: CSVGGRINEQFF
CDR3nt: TGCAGCGTTGGCGGGAGGATAAATGAGCAGTTCTTC

v_gene: TRBV9
j_gene: TRBJ2-1
d_gene: TRBD2
abundance: few
CDR3aa: CASSTSGSNEQFF
CDR3nt: TGTGCCAGCAGCACTAGCGGGAGCAATGAGCAGTTCTTC

v_gene: TRBV4-1
j_gene: TRBJ2-1
d_gene: TRBD1
abundance: .
CDR3aa: CASSQDLMGDRGYNEQFF
CDR3nt: TGCGCCAGCAGCCAAGATCTCATGGGGGACAGGGGGTACAATGAGCAGTTCTTC

v_gene: TRBV28
j_gene: TRBJ1-2
d_gene: .
abundance: .
CDR3aa: CASSLQKPYGYTF
CDR3nt: TGTGCCAGCAGTTTACAGAAGCCCTATGGCTACACCTTC

v_gene: TRBV6-1
j_gene: TRBJ2-7
d_gene: .
abundance: few
CDR3aa: CASTSLYNEQYF
CDR3nt: TGTGCCAGCACTTCTTTATATAACGAGCAGTACTTC

v_gene: TRBV12-3/TRBV12-4
j_gene: TRBJ1-2
d_gene: .
abundance: .
CDR3aa: CASSLAGPGGYTF
CDR3nt: TGTGCCAGCAGTTTGGCAGGGCCCGGTGGCTACACCTTC

v_gene: TRBV7-6
j_gene: TRBJ2-1
d_gene: TRBD1
abundance: .
CDR3aa: CASSLLAGTGGDEQFF
CDR3nt: TGTGCCAGCAGCCTACTAGCCGGGACAGGGGGCGATGAGCAGTTCTTC

v_gene: TRBV20-1
j_gene: TRBJ2-7
d_gene: .
abundance: few
CDR3aa: CSAGLKKPAYEQYF
CDR3nt: TGCAGTGCTGGACTCAAGAAACCAGCCTACGAGCAGTACTTC

v_gene: TRBV28
j_gene: TRBJ2-7
d_gene: .
abundance: .
CDR3aa: CASSPPTGLLHYEQYF
CDR3nt: TGTGCCAGCAGTCCCCCTACAGGGCTTCTCCACTACGAGCAGTACTTC

v_gene: TRBV6-5
j_gene: TRBJ2-4
d_gene: .
abundance: .
CDR3aa: CASSPARGTKNIQYF
CDR3nt: TGTGCCAGCAGCCCTGCCAGGGGAACCAAAAACATTCAGTACTTC